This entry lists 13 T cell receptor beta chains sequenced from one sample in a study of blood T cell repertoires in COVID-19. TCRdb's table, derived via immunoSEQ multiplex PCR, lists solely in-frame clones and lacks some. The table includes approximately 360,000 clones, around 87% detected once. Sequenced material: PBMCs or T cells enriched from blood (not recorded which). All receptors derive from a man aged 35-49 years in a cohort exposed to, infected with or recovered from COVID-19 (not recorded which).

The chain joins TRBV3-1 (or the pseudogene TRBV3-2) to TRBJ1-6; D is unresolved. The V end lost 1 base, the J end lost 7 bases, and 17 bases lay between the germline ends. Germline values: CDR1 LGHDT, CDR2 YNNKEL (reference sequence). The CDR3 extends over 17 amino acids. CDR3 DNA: TGTGCCAGCAGCCAAGGATCTACGGGGATCGGGAATTCACCCCTCCACTTT. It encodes CASSQGSTGIGNSPLHF.

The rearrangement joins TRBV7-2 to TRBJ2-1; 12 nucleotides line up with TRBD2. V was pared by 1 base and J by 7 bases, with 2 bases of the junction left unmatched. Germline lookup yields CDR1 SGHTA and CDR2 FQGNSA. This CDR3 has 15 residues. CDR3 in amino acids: CASSLEGTSGNEQFF. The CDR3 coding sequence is TGTGCCAGCAGCTTAGAAGGGACTAGCGGGAATGAGCAGTTCTTC.

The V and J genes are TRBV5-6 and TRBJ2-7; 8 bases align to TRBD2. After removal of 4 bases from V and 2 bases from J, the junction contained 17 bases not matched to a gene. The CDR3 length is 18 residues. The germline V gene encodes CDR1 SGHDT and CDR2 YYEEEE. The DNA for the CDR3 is TGTGCCAGCAGCCCAGCCCCGGGGGGGACGCAACGAACCTACGAGCAGTACTTC. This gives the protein CASSPAPGGTQRTYEQYF.

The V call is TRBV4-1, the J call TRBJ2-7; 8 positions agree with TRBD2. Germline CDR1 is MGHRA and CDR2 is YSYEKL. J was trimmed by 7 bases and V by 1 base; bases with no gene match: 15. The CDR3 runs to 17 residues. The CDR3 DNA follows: TGCGCCAGCAGCCAAGGTGGGCTACTAGCGGTGATGGGAGAGCAGTACTTC. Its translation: CASSQGGLLAVMGEQYF.

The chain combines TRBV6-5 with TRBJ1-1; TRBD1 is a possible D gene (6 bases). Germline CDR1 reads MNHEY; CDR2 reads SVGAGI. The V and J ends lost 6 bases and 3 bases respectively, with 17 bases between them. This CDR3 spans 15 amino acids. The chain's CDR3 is CASRSFQGKDTEAFF. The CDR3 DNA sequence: TGTGCCAGCAGATCTTTTCAGGGGAAGGACACTGAAGCTTTCTTT.

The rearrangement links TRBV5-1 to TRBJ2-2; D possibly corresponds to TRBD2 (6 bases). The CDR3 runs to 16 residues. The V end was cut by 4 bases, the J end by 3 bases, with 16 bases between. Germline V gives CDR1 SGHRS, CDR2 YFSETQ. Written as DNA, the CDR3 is TGCGCCAGCAGCCCGGCGGGGCTGGTGGACACCGGGGAGCTGTTTTTT. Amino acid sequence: CASSPAGLVDTGELFF.

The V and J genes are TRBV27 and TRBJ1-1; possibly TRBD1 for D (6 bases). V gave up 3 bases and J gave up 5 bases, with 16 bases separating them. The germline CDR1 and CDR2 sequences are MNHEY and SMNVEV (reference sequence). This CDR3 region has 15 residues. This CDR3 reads CASSFGRGGFTEAFF. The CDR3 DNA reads TGTGCCAGCAGTTTCGGCAGGGGCGGGTTTACTGAAGCTTTCTTT.

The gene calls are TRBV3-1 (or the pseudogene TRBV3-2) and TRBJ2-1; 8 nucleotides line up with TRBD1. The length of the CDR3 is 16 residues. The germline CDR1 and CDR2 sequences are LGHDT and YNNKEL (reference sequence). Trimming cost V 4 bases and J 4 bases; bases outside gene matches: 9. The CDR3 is CASSPGGQGPYNEQFF. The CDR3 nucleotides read TGTGCCAGCAGCCCAGGTGGACAGGGACCATACAATGAGCAGTTCTTC.

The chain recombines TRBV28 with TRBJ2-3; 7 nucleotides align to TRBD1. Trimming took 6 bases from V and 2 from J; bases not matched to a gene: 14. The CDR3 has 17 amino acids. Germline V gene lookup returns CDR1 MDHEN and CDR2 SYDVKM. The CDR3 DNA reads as TGTGCCAGCAGCTTAATAAGACAGGGACGGATCACAGATACGCAGTATTTT. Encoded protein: CASSLIRQGRITDTQYF.

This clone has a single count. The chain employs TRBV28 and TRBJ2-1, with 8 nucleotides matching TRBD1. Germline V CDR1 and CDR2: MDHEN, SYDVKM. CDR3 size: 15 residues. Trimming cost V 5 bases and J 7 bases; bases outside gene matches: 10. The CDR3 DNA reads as TGTGCCAGCAGTCAGGGACAGGCCCACTTTAATGAGCAGTTCTTC. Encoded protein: CASSQGQAHFNEQFF.

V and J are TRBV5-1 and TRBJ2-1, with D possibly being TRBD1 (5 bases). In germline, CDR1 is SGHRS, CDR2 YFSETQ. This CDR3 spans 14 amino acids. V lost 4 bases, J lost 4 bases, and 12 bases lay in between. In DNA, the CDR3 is TGCGCCAGCAGCGAGGACACAATTTACAATGAGCAGTTCTTC. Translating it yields CASSEDTIYNEQFF.

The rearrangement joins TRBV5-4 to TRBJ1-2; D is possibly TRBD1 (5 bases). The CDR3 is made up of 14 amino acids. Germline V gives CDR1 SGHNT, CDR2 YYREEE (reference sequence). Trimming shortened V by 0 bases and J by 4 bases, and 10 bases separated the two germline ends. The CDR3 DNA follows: TGTGCCAGCAGCTTGGCCTCAGGGTCCTATGGCTACACCTTC. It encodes CASSLASGSYGYTF.

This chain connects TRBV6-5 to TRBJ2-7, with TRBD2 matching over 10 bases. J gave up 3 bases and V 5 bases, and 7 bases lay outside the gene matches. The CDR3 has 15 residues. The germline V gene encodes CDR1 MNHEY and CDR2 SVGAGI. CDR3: CASSPIAGGVYEQYF. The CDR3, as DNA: TGTGCCAGCAGTCCGATAGCGGGAGGCGTCTACGAGCAGTACTTC.